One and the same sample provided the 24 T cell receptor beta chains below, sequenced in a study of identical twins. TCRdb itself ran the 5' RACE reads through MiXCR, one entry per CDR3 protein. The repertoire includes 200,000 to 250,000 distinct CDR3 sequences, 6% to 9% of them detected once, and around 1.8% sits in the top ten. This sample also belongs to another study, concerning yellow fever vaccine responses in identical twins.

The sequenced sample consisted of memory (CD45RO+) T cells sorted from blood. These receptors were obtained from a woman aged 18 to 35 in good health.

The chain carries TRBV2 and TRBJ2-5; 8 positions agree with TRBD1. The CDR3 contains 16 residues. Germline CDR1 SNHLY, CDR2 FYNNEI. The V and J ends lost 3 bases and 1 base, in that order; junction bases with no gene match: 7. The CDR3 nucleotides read TGTGCCAGCAGTGAGGGGGGCAGGGGGCCCCAAGAGACCCAGTACTTC. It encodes CASSEGGRGPQETQYF.

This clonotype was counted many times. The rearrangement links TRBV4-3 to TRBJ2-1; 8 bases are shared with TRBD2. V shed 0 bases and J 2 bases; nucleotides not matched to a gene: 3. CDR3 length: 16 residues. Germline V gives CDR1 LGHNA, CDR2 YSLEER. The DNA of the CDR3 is TGCGCCAGCAGCCAAGATTCTAGCGGGCCCTACAATGAGCAGTTCTTC. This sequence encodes CASSQDSSGPYNEQFF.

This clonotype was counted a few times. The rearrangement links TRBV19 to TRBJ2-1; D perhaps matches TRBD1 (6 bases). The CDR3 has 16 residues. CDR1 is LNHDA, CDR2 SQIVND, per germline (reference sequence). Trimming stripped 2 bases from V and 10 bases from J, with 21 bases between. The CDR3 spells CASSIKSPLTGAEQFF. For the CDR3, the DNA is TGTGCCAGTAGTATAAAATCACCCTTGACAGGCGCAGAGCAGTTCTTC.

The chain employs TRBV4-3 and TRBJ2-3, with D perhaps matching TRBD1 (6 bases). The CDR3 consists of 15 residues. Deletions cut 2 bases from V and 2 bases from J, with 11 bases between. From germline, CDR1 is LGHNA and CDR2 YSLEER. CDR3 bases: TGCGCCAGCAGCCAATCTCAGGGGAACACAGATACGCAGTATTTT. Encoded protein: CASSQSQGNTDTQYF.

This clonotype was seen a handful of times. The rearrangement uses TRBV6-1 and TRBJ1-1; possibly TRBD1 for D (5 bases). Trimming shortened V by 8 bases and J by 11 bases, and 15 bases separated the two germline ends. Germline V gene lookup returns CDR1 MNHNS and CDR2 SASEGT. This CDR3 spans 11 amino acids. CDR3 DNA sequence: TGTGCCAGCTTTGGGGGAATTGAGGCTTTCTTT. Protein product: CASFGGIEAFF.

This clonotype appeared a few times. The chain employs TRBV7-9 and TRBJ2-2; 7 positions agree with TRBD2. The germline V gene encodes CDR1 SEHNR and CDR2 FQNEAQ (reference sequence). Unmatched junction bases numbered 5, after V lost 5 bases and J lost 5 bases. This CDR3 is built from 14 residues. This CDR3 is CASSPNGGTGELFF. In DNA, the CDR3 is TGTGCCAGCAGCCCGAACGGGGGGACCGGGGAGCTGTTTTTT.

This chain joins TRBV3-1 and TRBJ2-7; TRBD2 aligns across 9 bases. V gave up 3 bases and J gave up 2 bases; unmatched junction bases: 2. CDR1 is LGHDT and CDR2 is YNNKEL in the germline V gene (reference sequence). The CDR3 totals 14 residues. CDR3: CASSQTSGAYEQYF. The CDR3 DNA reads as TGTGCCAGCAGCCAGACTAGCGGAGCCTACGAGCAGTACTTC.

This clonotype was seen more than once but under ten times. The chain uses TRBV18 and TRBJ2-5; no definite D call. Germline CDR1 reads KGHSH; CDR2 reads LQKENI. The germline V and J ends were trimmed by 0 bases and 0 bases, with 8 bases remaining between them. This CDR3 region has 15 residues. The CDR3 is CASSPPSSNQETQYF. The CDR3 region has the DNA TGTGCCAGCTCACCACCGTCCTCCAACCAAGAGACCCAGTACTTC.

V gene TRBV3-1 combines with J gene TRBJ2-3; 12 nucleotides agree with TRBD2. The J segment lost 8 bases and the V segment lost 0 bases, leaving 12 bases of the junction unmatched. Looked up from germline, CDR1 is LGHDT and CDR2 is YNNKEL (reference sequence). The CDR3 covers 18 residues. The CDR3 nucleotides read TGTGCCAGCAGCCAAGATGCTAGCGGGGGGGCCCGTTCGGGTACGCAGTATTTT. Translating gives CASSQDASGGARSGTQYF.

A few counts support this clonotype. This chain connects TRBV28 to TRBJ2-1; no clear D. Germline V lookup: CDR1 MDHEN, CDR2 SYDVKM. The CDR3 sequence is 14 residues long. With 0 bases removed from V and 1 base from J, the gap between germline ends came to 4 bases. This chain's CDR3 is CASSLWRSYNEQFF. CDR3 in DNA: TGTGCCAGCAGTTTATGGAGGTCCTACAATGAGCAGTTCTTC.

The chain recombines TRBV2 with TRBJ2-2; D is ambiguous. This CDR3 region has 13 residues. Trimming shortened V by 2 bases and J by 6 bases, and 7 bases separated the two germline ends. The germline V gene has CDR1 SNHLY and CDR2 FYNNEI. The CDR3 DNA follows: TGTGCCAGCAGTGAAACGAGCGCCGGGGAGCTGTTTTTT. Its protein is CASSETSAGELFF.

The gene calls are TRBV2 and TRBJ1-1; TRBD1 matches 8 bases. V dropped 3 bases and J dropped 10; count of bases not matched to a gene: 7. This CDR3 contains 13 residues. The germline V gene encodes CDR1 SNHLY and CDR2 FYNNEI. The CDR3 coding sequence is TGTGCCAGCAGTGACCTCAGACAGGGGCGAGCTTTCTTT. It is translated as CASSDLRQGRAFF.

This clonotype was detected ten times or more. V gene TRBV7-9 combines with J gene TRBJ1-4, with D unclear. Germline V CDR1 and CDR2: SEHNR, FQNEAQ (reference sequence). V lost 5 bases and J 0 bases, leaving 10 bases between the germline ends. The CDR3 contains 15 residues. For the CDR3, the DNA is TGTGCCAGCAGCCACTTCCCCTCAACTAATGAAAAACTGTTTTTT. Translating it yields CASSHFPSTNEKLFF.

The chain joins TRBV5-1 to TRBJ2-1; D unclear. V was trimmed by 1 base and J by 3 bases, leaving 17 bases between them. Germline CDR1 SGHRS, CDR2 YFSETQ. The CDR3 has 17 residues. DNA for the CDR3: TGCGCCAGCAGCTTGATTAGTGTCCCTGGCTACTACAATGAGCAGTTCTTC. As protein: CASSLISVPGYYNEQFF. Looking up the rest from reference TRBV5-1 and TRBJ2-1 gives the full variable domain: KAGVTQTPRYLIKTRGQQVTLSCSPISGHRSVSWYQQTPGQGLQFLFEYFSETQRNKGNFPGRFSGRQFSNSRSEMNVSTLELGDSALYLCASSLISVPGYYNEQFFGPGTRLTVL.

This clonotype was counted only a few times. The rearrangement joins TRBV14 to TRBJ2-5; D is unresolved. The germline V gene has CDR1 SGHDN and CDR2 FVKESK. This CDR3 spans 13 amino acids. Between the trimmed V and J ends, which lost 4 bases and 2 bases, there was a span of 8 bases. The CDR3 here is CASSLQNQETQYF. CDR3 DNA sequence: TGTGCCAGCAGCCTGCAGAATCAAGAGACCCAGTACTTC. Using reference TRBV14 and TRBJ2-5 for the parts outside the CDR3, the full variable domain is EAGVTQFPSHSVIEKGQTVTLRCDPISGHDNLYWYRRVMGKEIKFLLHFVKESKQDESGMPNNRFLAERTGGTYSTLKVQPAELEDSGVYFCASSLQNQETQYFGPGTRLLVL.

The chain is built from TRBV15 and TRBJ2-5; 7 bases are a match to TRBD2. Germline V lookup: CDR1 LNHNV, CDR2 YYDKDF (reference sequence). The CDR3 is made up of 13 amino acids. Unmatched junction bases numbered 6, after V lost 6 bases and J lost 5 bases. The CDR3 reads CATRDGGRETQYF. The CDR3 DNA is TGTGCCACCAGGGACGGGGGGAGGGAGACCCAGTACTTC.

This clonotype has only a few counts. The CDR3 region has the DNA TGTGCCAGCAGTTTAGGGAGGGATGAAGCTTTCTTT. It yields the protein CASSLGRDEAFF. The V and J genes are TRBV28 and TRBJ1-1; unclear D gene. This CDR3 has 12 residues. The germline V gene encodes CDR1 MDHEN and CDR2 SYDVKM. The ends were cut back, 2 bases at V and 7 bases at J, with 8 bases in the middle.

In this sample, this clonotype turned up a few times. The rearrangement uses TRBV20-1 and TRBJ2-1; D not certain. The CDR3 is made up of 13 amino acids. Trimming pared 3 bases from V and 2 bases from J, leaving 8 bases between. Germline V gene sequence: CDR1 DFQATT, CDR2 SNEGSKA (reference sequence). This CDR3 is CSARGSTYNEQFF. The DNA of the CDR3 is TGCAGTGCTAGGGGGTCCACCTACAATGAGCAGTTCTTC.

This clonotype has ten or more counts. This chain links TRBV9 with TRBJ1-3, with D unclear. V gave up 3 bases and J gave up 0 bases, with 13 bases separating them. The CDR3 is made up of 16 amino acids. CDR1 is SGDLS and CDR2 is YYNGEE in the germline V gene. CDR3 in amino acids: CASSDTLTSSGNTIYF. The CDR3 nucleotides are TGTGCCAGCAGCGACACTCTTACCAGCTCTGGAAACACCATATATTTT.

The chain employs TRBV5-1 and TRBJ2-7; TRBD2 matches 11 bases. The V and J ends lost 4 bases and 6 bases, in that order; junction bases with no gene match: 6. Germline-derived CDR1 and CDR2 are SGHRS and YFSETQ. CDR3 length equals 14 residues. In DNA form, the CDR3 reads TGCGCCAGCAGCACGACTAGCGGGGTACGCGAGCAGTACTTC. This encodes CASSTTSGVREQYF.

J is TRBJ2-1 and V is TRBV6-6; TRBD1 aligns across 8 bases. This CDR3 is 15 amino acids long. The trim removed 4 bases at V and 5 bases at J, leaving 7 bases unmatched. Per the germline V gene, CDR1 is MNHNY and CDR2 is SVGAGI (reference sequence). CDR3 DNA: TGTGCCAGCAGTTCCGGACAGGGTGGTGACAATGAGCAGTTCTTC. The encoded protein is CASSSGQGGDNEQFF.

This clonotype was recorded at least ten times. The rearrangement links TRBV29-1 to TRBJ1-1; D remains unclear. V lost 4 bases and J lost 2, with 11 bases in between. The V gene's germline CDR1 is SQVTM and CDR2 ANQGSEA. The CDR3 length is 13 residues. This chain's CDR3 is CSVGQARNTEAFF. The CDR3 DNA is TGCAGCGTTGGGCAGGCCAGAAACACTGAAGCTTTCTTT. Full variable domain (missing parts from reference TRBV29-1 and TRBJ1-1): SAVISQKPSRDICQRGTSLTIQCQVDSQVTMMFWYRQQPGQSLTLIATANQGSEATYESGFVIDKFPISRPNLTFSTLTVSNMSPEDSSIYLCSVGQARNTEAFFGQGTRLTVV.

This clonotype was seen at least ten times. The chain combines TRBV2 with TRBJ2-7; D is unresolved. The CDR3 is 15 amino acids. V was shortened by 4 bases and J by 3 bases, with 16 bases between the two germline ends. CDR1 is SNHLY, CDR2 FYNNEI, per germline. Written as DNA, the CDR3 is TGTGCCAGCAGTGTTATTGTCAATCGAATCTACGAGCAGTACTTC. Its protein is CASSVIVNRIYEQYF.

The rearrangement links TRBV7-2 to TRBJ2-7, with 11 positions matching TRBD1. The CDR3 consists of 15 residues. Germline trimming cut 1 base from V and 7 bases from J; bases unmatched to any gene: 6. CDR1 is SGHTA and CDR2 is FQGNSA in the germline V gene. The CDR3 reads CASSLGGTGGSEQYF. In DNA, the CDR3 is TGTGCCAGCAGCTTAGGTGGGACAGGGGGAAGTGAGCAGTACTTC.